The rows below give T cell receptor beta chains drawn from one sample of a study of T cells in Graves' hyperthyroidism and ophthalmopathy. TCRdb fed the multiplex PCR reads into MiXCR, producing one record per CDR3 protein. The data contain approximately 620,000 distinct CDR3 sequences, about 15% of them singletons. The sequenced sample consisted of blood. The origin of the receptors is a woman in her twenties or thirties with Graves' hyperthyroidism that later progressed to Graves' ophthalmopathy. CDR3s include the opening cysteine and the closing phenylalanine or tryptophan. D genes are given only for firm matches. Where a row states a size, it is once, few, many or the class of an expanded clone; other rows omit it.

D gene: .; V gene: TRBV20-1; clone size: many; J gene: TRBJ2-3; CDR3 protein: CSALGLLLGFTDTQYF; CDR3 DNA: TGCAGTGCTCTTGGCCTTCTTCTCGGGTTCACAGATACGCAGTATTTT
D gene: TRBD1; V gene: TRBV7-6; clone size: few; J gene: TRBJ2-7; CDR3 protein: CVSSLEVTGGFYEQYF; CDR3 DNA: TGTGTCAGCAGCTTAGAAGTGACAGGGGGCTTCTACGAGCAGTACTTC
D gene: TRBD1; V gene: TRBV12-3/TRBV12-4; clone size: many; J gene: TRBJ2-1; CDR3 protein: CASSFDRENEQFF; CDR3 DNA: TGTGCCAGCAGTTTCGACAGGGAGAATGAGCAGTTCTTC
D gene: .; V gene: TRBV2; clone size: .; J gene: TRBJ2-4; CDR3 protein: CASGPQTAGIQYF; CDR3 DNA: TGTGCCAGTGGGCCGCAGACAGCAGGCATTCAGTACTTC
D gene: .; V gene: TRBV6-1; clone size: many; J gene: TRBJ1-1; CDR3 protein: CARGEMNTEAFF; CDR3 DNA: TGTGCCAGAGGAGAGATGAACACTGAAGCTTTCTTT
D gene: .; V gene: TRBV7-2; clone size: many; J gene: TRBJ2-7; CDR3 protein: CASSSAGTSGPYEQYF; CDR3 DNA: TGTGCCAGCAGCTCAGCGGGCACTTCGGGACCCTACGAGCAGTACTTC
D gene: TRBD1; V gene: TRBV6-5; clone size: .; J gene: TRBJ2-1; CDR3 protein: CASSSQGSSEQFF; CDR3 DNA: TGTGCCAGCAGTTCACAGGGGAGCAGTGAGCAGTTCTTC
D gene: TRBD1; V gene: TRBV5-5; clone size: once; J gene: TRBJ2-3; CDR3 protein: CASSVQPQGIIYRRADTQYF; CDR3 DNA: TGTGCCAGCAGCGTACAGCCACAGGGGATAATTTATCGCAGGGCAGATACGCAGTATTTT
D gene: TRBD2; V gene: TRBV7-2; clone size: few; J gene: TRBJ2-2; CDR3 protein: CASSLASGMTGELFF; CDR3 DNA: TGTGCCAGCAGCTTAGCTAGCGGGATGACCGGGGAGCTGTTTTTT
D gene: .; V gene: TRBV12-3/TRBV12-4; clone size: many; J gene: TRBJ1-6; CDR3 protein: CASSAGPTAGSPLHF; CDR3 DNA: TGTGCCAGCAGTGCGGGACCGACGGCAGGTTCACCCCTCCACTTT
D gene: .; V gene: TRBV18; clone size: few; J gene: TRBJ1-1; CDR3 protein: CASSYSGGKQPEAFF; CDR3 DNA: TGTGCCAGCTCTTACAGTGGGGGAAAACAACCTGAAGCTTTCTTT
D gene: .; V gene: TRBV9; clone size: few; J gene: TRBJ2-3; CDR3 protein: CASSADSYRTDTQYF; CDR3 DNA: TGTGCCAGCAGCGCCGACTCGTACAGGACAGATACGCAGTATTTT
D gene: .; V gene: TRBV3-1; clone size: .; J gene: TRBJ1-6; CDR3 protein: CASSQVYQEGSPLHF; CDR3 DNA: TGTGCCAGCAGCCAAGTTTATCAGGAGGGTTCACCCCTCCACTTT
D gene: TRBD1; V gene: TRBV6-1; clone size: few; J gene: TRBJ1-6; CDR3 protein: CASSPRGGHEPLHF; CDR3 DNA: TGTGCCAGCAGCCCCAGGGGGGGACACGAACCCCTCCACTTT
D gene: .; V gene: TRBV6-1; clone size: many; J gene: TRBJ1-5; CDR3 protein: CASSGGYGTYSNQPQHF; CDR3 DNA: TGTGCCAGCAGTGGAGGGTACGGGACCTATAGCAATCAGCCCCAGCATTTT
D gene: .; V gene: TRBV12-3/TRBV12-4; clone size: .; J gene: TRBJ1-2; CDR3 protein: CASSQARGVDYGYTF; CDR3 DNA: TGCGCCAGCAGCCAAGCCAGGGGAGTAGACTATGGCTACACCTTC
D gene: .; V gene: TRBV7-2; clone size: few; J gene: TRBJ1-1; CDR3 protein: CASRDRYILMNTEAFF; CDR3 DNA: TGTGCCAGCAGGGACCGTTATATTCTTATGAACACTGAAGCTTTCTTT
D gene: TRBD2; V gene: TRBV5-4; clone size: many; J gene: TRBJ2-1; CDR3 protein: CASSPSGDTTWFF; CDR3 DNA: TGTGCCAGCAGCCCTAGCGGAGACACCACTTGGTTCTTC
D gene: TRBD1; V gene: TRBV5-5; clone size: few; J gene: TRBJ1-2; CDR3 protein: CASSDGTGPHPLYGYTF; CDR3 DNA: TGTGCCAGCAGCGACGGGACAGGCCCTCACCCCCTATATGGCTACACCTTC
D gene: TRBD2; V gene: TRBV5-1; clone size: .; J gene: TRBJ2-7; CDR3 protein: CASSLLAQRGSYEQYF; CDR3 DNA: TGCGCCAGCAGCTTGTTGGCCCAGCGGGGCTCCTACGAGCAGTACTTC
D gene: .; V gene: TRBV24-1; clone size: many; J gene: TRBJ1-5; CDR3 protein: CATSDPEGQPQHF; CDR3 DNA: TGTGCCACCAGTGATCCCGAGGGTCAGCCCCAGCATTTT
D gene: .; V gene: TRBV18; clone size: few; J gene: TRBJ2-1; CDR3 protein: CASSPGVNENEQFF; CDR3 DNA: TGTGCCAGCTCACCTGGGGTAAACGAGAATGAGCAGTTCTTC
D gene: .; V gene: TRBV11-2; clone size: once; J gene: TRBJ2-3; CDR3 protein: CASSLDLRTDTKCF; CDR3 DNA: TGTGCCAGCAGCTTAGATCTTCGTACAGATACGAAGTGTTTT
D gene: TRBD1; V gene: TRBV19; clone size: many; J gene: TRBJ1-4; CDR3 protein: CASSISRGQGAEKLFF; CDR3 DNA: TGTGCCAGTAGTATAAGTAGAGGACAGGGGGCCGAAAAACTGTTTTTT
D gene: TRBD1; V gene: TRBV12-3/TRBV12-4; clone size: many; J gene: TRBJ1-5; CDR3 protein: CASRGGRDRGLRTQHF; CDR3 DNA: TGTGCCAGCAGGGGGGGTCGGGACAGGGGGCTTCGAACCCAGCATTTT
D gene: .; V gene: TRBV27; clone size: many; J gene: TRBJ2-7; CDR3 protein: CASSLLPPGAYEQYF; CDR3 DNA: TGTGCCAGCAGTCTCCTCCCCCCCGGAGCCTACGAGCAGTACTTC
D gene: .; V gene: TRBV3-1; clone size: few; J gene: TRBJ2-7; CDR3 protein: CASSQDLFYEQYF; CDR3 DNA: TGTGCCAGCAGCCAAGATCTATTCTACGAGCAGTACTTC
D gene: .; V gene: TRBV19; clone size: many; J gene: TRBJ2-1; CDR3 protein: CASSISGPRYNEQFF; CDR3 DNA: TGTGCCAGTAGTATAAGCGGGCCTCGCTACAATGAGCAGTTCTTC
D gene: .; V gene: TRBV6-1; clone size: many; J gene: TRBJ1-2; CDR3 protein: CASSHPGEDGYTF; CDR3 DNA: TGTGCCAGCAGTCACCCAGGGGAGGATGGCTACACCTTC
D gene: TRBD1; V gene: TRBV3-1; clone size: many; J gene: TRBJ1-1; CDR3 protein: CASSQNRGGEAFF; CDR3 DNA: TGTGCCAGCAGCCAAAACAGGGGCGGTGAAGCTTTCTTT
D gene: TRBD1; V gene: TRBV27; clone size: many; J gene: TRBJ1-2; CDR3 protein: CASSLTGNNGYTF; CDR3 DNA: TGTGCCAGCAGTTTGACAGGGAATAACGGCTACACCTTC
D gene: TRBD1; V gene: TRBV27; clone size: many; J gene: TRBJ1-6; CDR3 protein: CASSSPSLQGAGSPLHF; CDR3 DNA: TGTGCCAGCAGTTCCCCTTCCCTACAGGGGGCCGGTTCACCCCTCCACTTT
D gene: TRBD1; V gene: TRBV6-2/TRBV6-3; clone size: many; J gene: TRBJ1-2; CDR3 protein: CASSQQGAATSGSMGYTF; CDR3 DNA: TGTGCCAGCAGTCAACAGGGGGCCGCGACCTCGGGATCTATGGGCTACACCTTC
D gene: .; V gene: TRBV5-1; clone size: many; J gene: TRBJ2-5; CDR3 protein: CASSFDYVETQYF; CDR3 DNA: TGCGCCAGCAGCTTCGATTACGTCGAGACCCAGTACTTC
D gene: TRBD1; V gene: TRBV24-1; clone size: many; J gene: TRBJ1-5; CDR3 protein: CATSGDRDGQPQHF; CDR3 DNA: TGTGCCACCAGTGGGGACAGGGACGGTCAGCCCCAGCATTTT
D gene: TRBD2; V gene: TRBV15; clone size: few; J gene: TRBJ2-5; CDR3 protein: CATSRDGQTLAGGRETQYF; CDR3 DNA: TGTGCCACCAGCAGAGATGGCCAGACCCTAGCGGGAGGGCGGGAGACCCAGTACTTC
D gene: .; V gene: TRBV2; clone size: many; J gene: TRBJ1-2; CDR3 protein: CASSERAGYTGSYGYTF; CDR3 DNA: TGTGCCAGCAGTGAACGGGCGGGATATACAGGCTCGTATGGCTACACCTTC
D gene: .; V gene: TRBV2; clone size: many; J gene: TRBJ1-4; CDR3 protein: CASSDWSFEGVLRSTNEKLFF; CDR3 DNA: TGTGCCAGCAGTGATTGGAGTTTTGAGGGGGTTCTTCGTTCAACTAATGAAAAACTGTTTTTT
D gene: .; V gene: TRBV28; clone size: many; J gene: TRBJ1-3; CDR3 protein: CASTTDGNSGNTIYF; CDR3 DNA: TGTGCCAGCACCACGGACGGGAACTCTGGAAACACCATATATTTT
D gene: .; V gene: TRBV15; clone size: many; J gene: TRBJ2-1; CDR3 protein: CATSRVGGLDYEQFF; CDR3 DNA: TGTGCCACCAGCAGAGTTGGGGGGTTGGACTATGAGCAGTTCTTC
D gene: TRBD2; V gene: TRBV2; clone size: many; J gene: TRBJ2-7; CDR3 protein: CASSEAPGLAGHEQYF; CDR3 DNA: TGTGCCAGCAGTGAAGCTCCGGGACTAGCGGGACACGAGCAGTACTTC
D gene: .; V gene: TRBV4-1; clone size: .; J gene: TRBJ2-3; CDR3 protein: CASSQGQAAPDTQYF; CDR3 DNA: TGCGCCAGCAGCCAAGGACAGGCAGCCCCAGATACGCAGTATTTT
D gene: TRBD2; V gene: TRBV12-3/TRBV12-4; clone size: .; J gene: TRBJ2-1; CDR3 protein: CASSPSWSGNSEQFF; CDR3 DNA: TGTGCCAGCAGCCCGAGTTGGAGCGGGAACAGTGAGCAGTTCTTC
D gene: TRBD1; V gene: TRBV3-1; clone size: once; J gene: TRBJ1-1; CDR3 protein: CASSSRGQGPNTEAFF; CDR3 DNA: TGTGCCAGCAGCTCGCGGGGACAGGGGCCCAACACTGAAGCTTTCTTT
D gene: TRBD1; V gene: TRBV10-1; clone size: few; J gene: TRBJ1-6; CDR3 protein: CASCTGDNSPLHF; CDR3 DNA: TGCGCCAGCTGTACAGGGGATAATTCACCCCTCCACTTT
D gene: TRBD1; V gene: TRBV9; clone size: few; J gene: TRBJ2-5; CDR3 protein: CASGVDFGQGYQETQYF; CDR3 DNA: TGTGCCAGCGGCGTAGATTTCGGACAGGGGTACCAAGAGACCCAGTACTTC
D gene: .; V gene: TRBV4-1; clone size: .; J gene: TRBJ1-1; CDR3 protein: CASSHEEITTEAFF; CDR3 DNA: TGCGCCAGCAGCCATGAAGAGATAACCACTGAAGCTTTCTTT
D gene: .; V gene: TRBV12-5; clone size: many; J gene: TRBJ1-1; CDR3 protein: CASGLVGLGPPTEAFF; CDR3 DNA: TGTGCTAGTGGTTTGGTAGGGCTGGGGCCGCCCACTGAAGCTTTCTTT
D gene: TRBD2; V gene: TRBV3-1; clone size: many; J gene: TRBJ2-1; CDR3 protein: CASSHEGGPINEQFF; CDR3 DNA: TGTGCCAGCAGCCATGAGGGAGGGCCGATCAATGAGCAGTTCTTC
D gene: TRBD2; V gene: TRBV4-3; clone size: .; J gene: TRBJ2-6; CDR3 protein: CASSGRASSGANVLTF; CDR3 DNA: TGCGCCAGCAGCGGGAGGGCGAGCTCTGGGGCCAACGTCCTGACTTTC
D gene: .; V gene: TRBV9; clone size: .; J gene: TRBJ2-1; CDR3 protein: CASGGGASYNEQFF; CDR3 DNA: TGTGCCTCGGGTGGCGGGGCGTCCTACAATGAGCAGTTCTTC
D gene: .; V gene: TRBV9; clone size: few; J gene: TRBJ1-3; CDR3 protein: CASNMGGNTIYF; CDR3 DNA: TGTGCCAGCAATATGGGGGGAAACACCATATATTTT
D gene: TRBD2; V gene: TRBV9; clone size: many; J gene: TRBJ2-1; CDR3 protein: CASSVSAGGNEQFF; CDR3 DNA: TGTGCCAGCAGCGTCTCAGCGGGAGGGAATGAGCAGTTCTTC
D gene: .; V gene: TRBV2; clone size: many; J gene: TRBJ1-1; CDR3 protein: CASGTPNTEAFF; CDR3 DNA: TGTGCCAGTGGAACGCCTAACACTGAAGCTTTCTTT
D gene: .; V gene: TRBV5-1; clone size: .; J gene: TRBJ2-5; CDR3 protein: CASSPEGLQETQYF; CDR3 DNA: TGCGCCAGCAGCCCGGAAGGGCTCCAAGAGACCCAGTACTTC
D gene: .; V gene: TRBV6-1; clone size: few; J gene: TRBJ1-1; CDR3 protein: CASTQGNTEAFF; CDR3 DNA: TGTGCCAGCACCCAAGGGAATACTGAAGCTTTCTTT
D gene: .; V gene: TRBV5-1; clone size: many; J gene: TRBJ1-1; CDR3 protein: CASSPTPPNTEAFF; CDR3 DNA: TGCGCCAGCAGCCCAACCCCACCGAACACTGAAGCTTTCTTT
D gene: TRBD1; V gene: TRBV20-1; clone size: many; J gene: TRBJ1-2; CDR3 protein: CSAPGQGDPSGGYTF; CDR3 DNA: TGCAGTGCTCCCGGACAGGGAGACCCCTCCGGTGGCTACACCTTC